Below, one T cell receptor (beta chain) is given with its context. This entry comes from a study of identifying expanded T cells in peripheral blood. Assay: immunoSEQ multiplex PCR; the TCRdb copy retains only in-frame clones and omits some. The sample has 100,000 or so clones; around nine tenths are singletons. The sample consisted of blood. This clonotype originated in a person aged 18 to 70 in good health.

The CDR3 sequence is CASSQEGMSHEKLFF. Written as DNA, the CDR3 is TGCGCCAGCAGCCAAGAAGGGATGTCTCATGAAAAACTGTTTTTT. The J gene is TRBJ1-4, the V gene TRBV4-3, with D unclear. Germline CDR1 LGHNA, CDR2 YSLEER. The CDR3 covers 15 residues. V lost 0 bases and J lost 6, with 11 bases in between.